The text below deals with one T cell receptor beta chain. The data were taken from a study of T cell changes during pregnancy in multiple sclerosis. Clones were read by immunoSEQ multiplex PCR, and TCRdb kept only the in-frame ones, dropping some. The sample holds roughly 35,000 clones, roughly 90% seen once. This CDR3 region has 14 residues. The ends were cut back, 8 bases at V and 1 base at J, with 11 bases in the middle. Germline V lookup: CDR1 SGHVS, CDR2 FNYEAQ. The sequence was collected from a female donor with multiple sclerosis, enrolled in a pregnancy study. Sequenced here: CD8+ T cells from peripheral blood mononuclear cells, sampled after pregnancy. The V gene is TRBV7-6, the J gene TRBJ2-2, with D possibly being TRBD1 (6 bases). The CDR3, as DNA: TGTGCCAGCCCTCGGGGACAGAACACCGGGGAGCTGTTTTTT. Translation: CASPRGQNTGELFF.